Listed below are T cell receptor beta chains from one sample, sequenced in a study of tumor and adjacent non-tumor tissue in lung cancer. One entry per CDR3 protein results from TCRdb running MiXCR on the multiplex PCR reads. The sample lists approximately 120,000 distinct CDR3 sequences, about 63% seen once, with around 17% in the top ten. Sequencing was carried out using distant non-tumor lung tissue. The receptors here all came from a man in his 60s with non-small cell lung cancer. CDR3s include the opening cysteine and the closing phenylalanine or tryptophan. Each record gives: J gene, V gene, CDR3 protein.

j_call: TRBJ2-1
v_call: TRBV4-3
cdr3_aa: CASSRVLAGDIEQFF

j_call: TRBJ2-7
v_call: TRBV4-2
cdr3_aa: CASSRRLAGDETGSYDQYF

j_call: TRBJ2-7
v_call: TRBV28
cdr3_aa: CASSPPTDGYYEQYF

j_call: TRBJ1-3
v_call: TRBV9
cdr3_aa: CASSVAIGTGESTIYF

j_call: TRBJ2-1
v_call: TRBV6-2/TRBV6-3
cdr3_aa: CASRRQGASYNEQFF

j_call: TRBJ2-7
v_call: TRBV6-1
cdr3_aa: CASSFTYEQYF

j_call: TRBJ1-1
v_call: TRBV11-2
cdr3_aa: CTSNSSRGTEAFF

j_call: TRBJ2-7
v_call: TRBV6-2/TRBV6-3
cdr3_aa: CASHSNPPEYEQYF

j_call: TRBJ2-7
v_call: TRBV6-6
cdr3_aa: CASADTGAYYEQYF

j_call: TRBJ2-2
v_call: TRBV7-8
cdr3_aa: CASSLDRIRGELFF

j_call: TRBJ1-3
v_call: TRBV28
cdr3_aa: CASSRDNGNTIYF

j_call: TRBJ2-2
v_call: TRBV20-1
cdr3_aa: CSARDRSIPHGETNTGELFF

j_call: TRBJ1-1
v_call: TRBV20-1
cdr3_aa: CSAKAGTAALNTEAFF

j_call: TRBJ2-6
v_call: TRBV5-4
cdr3_aa: CASSSRLAGFSGANVLTF

j_call: TRBJ1-4
v_call: TRBV4-1
cdr3_aa: CASSQIGAPSGKLFF

j_call: TRBJ2-7
v_call: TRBV29-1
cdr3_aa: CSARTSGTYEQYF

j_call: TRBJ2-7
v_call: TRBV5-1
cdr3_aa: CASSRAVSSYEQYF

j_call: TRBJ1-5
v_call: TRBV24-1
cdr3_aa: CATSDPSSNQPQHF

j_call: TRBJ1-1
v_call: TRBV6-2/TRBV6-3
cdr3_aa: CASKGQVATEAFF

j_call: TRBJ2-1
v_call: TRBV6-2/TRBV6-3
cdr3_aa: CAICFTSGTNEQFF

j_call: TRBJ1-1
v_call: TRBV6-5
cdr3_aa: CASSHRGPNTEAFF

j_call: TRBJ2-1
v_call: TRBV6-1
cdr3_aa: CASSTGTIYNEQLF

j_call: TRBJ1-2
v_call: TRBV6-7
cdr3_aa: CASSYKTDLLNYGYTF

j_call: TRBJ1-1
v_call: TRBV12-3/TRBV12-4
cdr3_aa: CASTRTTGTGQNTEAFF

j_call: TRBJ2-7
v_call: TRBV6-2/TRBV6-3
cdr3_aa: CASSSAGTGGVEQYF

j_call: TRBJ2-5
v_call: TRBV9
cdr3_aa: CASRVSGGLLQETQYF

j_call: TRBJ2-5
v_call: TRBV5-4
cdr3_aa: CASSQVGLAGKETQYF

j_call: TRBJ2-1
v_call: TRBV7-9
cdr3_aa: CACSPLAGTYNEQFF

j_call: TRBJ1-2
v_call: TRBV6-2/TRBV6-3
cdr3_aa: CASSPDRNVGAYSYTF

j_call: TRBJ2-1
v_call: TRBV11-2
cdr3_aa: CASSLAGGWSGNEQFF

j_call: TRBJ1-5
v_call: TRBV6-5
cdr3_aa: CASSTGGQPQHF

j_call: TRBJ1-1
v_call: TRBV5-4
cdr3_aa: CASSLPTGGLGEAFF

j_call: TRBJ1-2
v_call: TRBV7-9
cdr3_aa: CASSLVDELYGYTF

j_call: TRBJ2-2
v_call: TRBV6-2/TRBV6-3
cdr3_aa: CASTPVLGELFF

j_call: TRBJ2-3
v_call: TRBV7-9
cdr3_aa: CASTLGGSTDTQYF

j_call: TRBJ2-3
v_call: TRBV4-1
cdr3_aa: CASRQTSSVGTDTQYF

j_call: TRBJ1-5
v_call: TRBV5-1
cdr3_aa: CASSTGQVVRYSNQPQHF

j_call: TRBJ2-1
v_call: TRBV6-5
cdr3_aa: CASMTSGSSDEQFF

j_call: TRBJ2-5
v_call: TRBV10-3
cdr3_aa: CAVGGGAGETKYF

j_call: TRBJ2-7
v_call: TRBV5-4
cdr3_aa: CASSSGPGNTYEQYF

j_call: TRBJ2-3
v_call: TRBV6-5
cdr3_aa: CASSYVLGTSDTQYF

j_call: TRBJ2-5
v_call: TRBV6-2/TRBV6-3
cdr3_aa: CASSSGQVMVRETPYF

j_call: TRBJ2-4
v_call: TRBV11-2
cdr3_aa: CANIEEGTSGALSKNIQYF

j_call: TRBJ2-1
v_call: TRBV6-2/TRBV6-3
cdr3_aa: CTSSYIEPRIEQFF

j_call: TRBJ1-4
v_call: TRBV12-3/TRBV12-4
cdr3_aa: CASSPETGWNEKLFF

j_call: TRBJ2-5
v_call: TRBV4-3
cdr3_aa: CASSHDKGVGETQYF

j_call: TRBJ1-5
v_call: TRBV4-1
cdr3_aa: CASRQGSQPQRF

j_call: TRBJ2-7
v_call: TRBV12-3/TRBV12-4
cdr3_aa: CASSLYEQYF

j_call: TRBJ1-1
v_call: TRBV29-1
cdr3_aa: CSVRVEGRGNEAFF

j_call: TRBJ2-7
v_call: TRBV4-2
cdr3_aa: CTSSQETSGRDEQHF

j_call: TRBJ1-1
v_call: TRBV13
cdr3_aa: CASSLGLGNTEAFF

j_call: TRBJ2-7
v_call: TRBV6-5
cdr3_aa: CASSLNVDYGRYF